This T cell receptor beta chain was identified in a study of blood T cell repertoires in COVID-19. On the study more broadly: Sites in the United States, Italy and Spain provided acute and convalescent COVID-19 samples.

V shed 4 bases and J 5 bases; nucleotides not matched to a gene: 7. The CDR3 loop spans 14 amino acids. Germline assignment: CDR1 KGHSH and CDR2 LQKENI. Some clones are missing from TCRdb's copy, which holds only in-frame ones; the method was immunoSEQ multiplex PCR. The data hold 170,000 or so clones, with about 90% observed a single time. All enrollees were about 18 to 95 years old and from about 25 US areas. Cohorts were determined from participant-reported clinical history. Either two negative PCRs, clearance, or symptom resolution qualified Cohort 3 donors as recovered. Sequencing was carried out using PBMCs or T cells enriched from blood (not recorded which). The sequence was collected from a woman between 50 and 59 years old who had recovered from COVID-19. The V and J genes are TRBV18 and TRBJ2-7, with 8 nucleotides matching TRBD2. Here the CDR3 reads CASSLSLAENEQYF. The CDR3 DNA sequence: TGTGCCAGCTCACTTTCACTAGCGGAGAACGAGCAGTACTTC.